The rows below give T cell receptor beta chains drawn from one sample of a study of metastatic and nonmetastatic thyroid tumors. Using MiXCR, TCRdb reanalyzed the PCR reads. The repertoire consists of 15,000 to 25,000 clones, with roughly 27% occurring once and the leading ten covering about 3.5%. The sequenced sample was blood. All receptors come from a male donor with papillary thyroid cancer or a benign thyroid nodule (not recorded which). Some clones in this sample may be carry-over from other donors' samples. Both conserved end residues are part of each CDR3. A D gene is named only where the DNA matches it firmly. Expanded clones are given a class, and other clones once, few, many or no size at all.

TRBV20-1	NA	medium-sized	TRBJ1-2	CSAREQVNYGYTF	TGCAGTGCTAGAGAACAGGTGAACTATGGCTACACCTTC
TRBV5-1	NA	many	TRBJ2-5	CASSVGTERTQYF	TGCGCCAGCAGCGTGGGAACAGAGCGGACCCAGTACTTC
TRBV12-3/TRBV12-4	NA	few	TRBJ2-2	CASSLGGANTGELFF	TGTGCCAGCAGTTTGGGGGGCGCGAACACCGGGGAGCTGTTTTTT
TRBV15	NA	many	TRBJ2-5	CATSRVAGESLKTQYF	TGTGCCACCAGCAGAGTTGCCGGGGAATCCTTGAAGACCCAGTACTTC
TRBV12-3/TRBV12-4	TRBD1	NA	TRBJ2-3	CASNRGQGDTQYF	TGTGCCAGTAACAGGGGGCAGGGAGATACGCAGTATTTT
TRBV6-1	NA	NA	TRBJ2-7	CASSELFGEQYF	TGTGCCAGCAGTGAACTCTTCGGTGAGCAGTACTTC
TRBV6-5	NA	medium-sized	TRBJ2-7	CASSYSMKATLGEQYF	TGTGCCAGCAGTTACTCGATGAAGGCTACCCTCGGGGAGCAGTACTTC
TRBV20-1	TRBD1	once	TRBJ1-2	CSAREDRVDGYTF	TGCAGTGCTAGAGAAGACAGGGTTGATGGCTACACCTTC
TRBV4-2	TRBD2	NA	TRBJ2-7	CASSQDGTSGSYEQYF	TGTGCCAGCAGCCAAGATGGGACTAGCGGGAGTTACGAGCAGTACTTC
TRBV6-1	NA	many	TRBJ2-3	CASSESQGGLTDTQYF	TGTGCCAGCAGTGAAAGCCAGGGGGGCCTCACAGATACGCAGTATTTT
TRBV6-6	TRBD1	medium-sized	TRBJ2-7	CASSYSPDRDHEQYF	TGTGCCAGCAGTTACTCCCCCGACAGGGACCACGAGCAGTACTTC
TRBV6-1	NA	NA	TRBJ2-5	CASKRTVGETQYF	TGTGCCAGCAAAAGGACAGTCGGGGAGACCCAGTACTTC
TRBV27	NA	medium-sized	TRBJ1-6	CASSRRGPNSPLHF	TGTGCCAGCAGTCGAAGGGGCCCTAATTCACCCCTCCACTTT
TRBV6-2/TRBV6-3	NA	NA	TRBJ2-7	CASSLGLSEQYF	TGTGCCAGCAGTTTGGGACTCTCCGAGCAGTACTTC
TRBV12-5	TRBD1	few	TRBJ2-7	CASGLAGQGGWEQYF	TGTGCTAGTGGTTTGGCCGGACAGGGCGGTTGGGAGCAGTACTTC
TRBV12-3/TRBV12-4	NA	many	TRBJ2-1	CASSLGSNEQFF	TGTGCCAGCAGTTTAGGCTCCAATGAGCAGTTCTTC
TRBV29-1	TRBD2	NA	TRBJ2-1	CRVTSGVYNDQFF	TGCAGAGTGACTAGCGGGGTTTACAATGATCAGTTCTTC
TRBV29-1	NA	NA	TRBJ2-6	CSVLGLGAEVLTF	TGCAGCGTCCTCGGCCTTGGGGCCGAAGTCCTGACTTTC
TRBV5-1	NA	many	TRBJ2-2	CASSLRASGTGELFF	TGCGCCAGCAGCTTGCGGGCCAGCGGTACCGGGGAGCTGTTTTTT
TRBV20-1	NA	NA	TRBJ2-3	CSANLIPGSTDTQYF	TGCAGTGCTAACCTGATCCCCGGGAGCACAGATACGCAGTATTTT
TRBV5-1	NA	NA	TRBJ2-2	CASSLATTTVTGELFF	TGCGCCAGCAGCTTGGCCACCACGACGGTTACCGGGGAGCTGTTTTTT
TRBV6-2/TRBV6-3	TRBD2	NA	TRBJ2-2	CASSRLTSGPTEAGELFF	TGTGCCAGCAGCCGCCTTACTAGCGGACCGACGGAGGCCGGGGAGCTGTTTTTT
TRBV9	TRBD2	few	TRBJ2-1	CASSIPTSGRTNF	TGTGCCAGCAGCATTCCCACTAGCGGGAGGACCAACTTC
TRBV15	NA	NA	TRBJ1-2	CATSMENYGYTF	TGTGCCACCAGCATGGAGAACTATGGCTACACCTTC
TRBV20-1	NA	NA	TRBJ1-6	CSAPEGNSPLHF	TGCAGTGCCCCTGAGGGGAATTCACCCCTCCACTTT
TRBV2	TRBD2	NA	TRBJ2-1	CASSLLAGGFYNEQFF	TGTGCCAGCAGTCTGCTAGCGGGAGGATTCTACAATGAGCAGTTCTTC
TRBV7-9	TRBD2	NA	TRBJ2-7	CASRSTGTSAYEQYF	TGTGCCAGCAGGTCTACCGGGACTAGCGCCTACGAGCAGTACTTC
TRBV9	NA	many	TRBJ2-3	CASSVDVTDTQYF	TGTGCCAGCAGCGTAGATGTGACGGATACGCAGTATTTT
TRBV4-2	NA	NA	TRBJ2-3	CASSQDNGGGADTQYF	TGTGCCAGCAGCCAAGATAACGGGGGAGGTGCAGATACGCAGTATTTT
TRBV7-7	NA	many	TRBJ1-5	CASSLDANQPQHF	TGTGCTAGCAGCTTAGATGCGAATCAGCCCCAGCATTTT
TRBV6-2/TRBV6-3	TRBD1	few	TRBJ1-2	CASSYNTGGINGYTF	TGTGCCAGCAGTTACAACACAGGGGGTATCAATGGCTACACCTTC
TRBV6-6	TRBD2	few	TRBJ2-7	CASSYSGGSNSEQYF	TGTGCCAGCAGTTACTCGGGCGGGAGTAATTCCGAGCAGTACTTC
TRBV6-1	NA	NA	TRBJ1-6	CASSLPQGSDSPLHF	TGTGCCAGCAGCCTACCACAGGGAAGCGATTCACCCCTCCACTTT
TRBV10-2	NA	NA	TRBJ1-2	CASRTDSYGYTF	TGCGCCAGCAGGACCGATTCCTATGGCTACACCTTC
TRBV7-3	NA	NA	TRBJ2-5	CASSVLAEETQYF	TGTGCCAGCAGCGTACTGGCGGAAGAGACCCAGTACTTC
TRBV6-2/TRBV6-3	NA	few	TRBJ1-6	CASTEGSPLHF	TGTGCCAGCACCGAGGGGTCACCCCTCCACTTT
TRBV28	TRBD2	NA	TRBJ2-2	CASSFLRAGRSNTGELFF	TGTGCCAGCAGTTTTTTAAGAGCGGGGCGGAGTAACACCGGGGAGCTGTTTTTT
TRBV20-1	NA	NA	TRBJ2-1	CSASSRGFAQNEQFF	TGCAGTGCTAGTAGCCGGGGGTTCGCGCAGAATGAGCAGTTCTTC
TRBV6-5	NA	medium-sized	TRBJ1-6	CASSYSRVASPLHF	TGTGCCAGCAGTTACTCGAGAGTGGCTTCACCCCTCCACTTT
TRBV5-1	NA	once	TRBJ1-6	CASSLAYPRTAPNNSPLHF	TGCGCCAGCAGCTTGGCCTACCCTAGGACAGCACCTAATAATTCACCCCTCCACTTT
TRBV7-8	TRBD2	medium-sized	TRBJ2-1	CASSPPLRLAPSGEQFF	TGTGCCAGCAGTCCGCCCCTGAGACTAGCCCCGTCCGGTGAGCAGTTCTTC
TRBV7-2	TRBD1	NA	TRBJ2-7	CASSPTGAYEQYF	TGTGCCAGCAGCCCGACAGGGGCCTACGAGCAGTACTTC
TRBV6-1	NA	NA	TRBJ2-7	CASSSPGDPSYEQYF	TGTGCCAGCAGCTCCCCGGGTGATCCTTCCTACGAGCAGTACTTC
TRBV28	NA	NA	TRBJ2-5	CASGPFCLGRNAETQYF	TGTGCCAGCGGCCCTTTTTGCCTGGGCAGGAATGCAGAGACCCAGTACTTC
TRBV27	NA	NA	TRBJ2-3	CASSLGPERVVADTDTQYF	TGTGCCAGCAGTTTAGGGCCCGAGCGGGTCGTAGCGGACACAGATACGCAGTATTTT
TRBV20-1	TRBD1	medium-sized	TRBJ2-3	CSARDRVWQGGTDTQYF	TGCAGTGCTAGAGATCGGGTGTGGCAGGGGGGCACAGATACGCAGTATTTT
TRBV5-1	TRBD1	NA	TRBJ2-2	CASRQGDTGELFF	TGCGCCAGCAGACAGGGGGACACCGGGGAGCTGTTTTTT
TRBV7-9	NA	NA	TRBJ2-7	CASSLEGGLYEQYF	TGTGCCAGCAGCTTAGAGGGGGGCCTCTACGAGCAGTACTTC